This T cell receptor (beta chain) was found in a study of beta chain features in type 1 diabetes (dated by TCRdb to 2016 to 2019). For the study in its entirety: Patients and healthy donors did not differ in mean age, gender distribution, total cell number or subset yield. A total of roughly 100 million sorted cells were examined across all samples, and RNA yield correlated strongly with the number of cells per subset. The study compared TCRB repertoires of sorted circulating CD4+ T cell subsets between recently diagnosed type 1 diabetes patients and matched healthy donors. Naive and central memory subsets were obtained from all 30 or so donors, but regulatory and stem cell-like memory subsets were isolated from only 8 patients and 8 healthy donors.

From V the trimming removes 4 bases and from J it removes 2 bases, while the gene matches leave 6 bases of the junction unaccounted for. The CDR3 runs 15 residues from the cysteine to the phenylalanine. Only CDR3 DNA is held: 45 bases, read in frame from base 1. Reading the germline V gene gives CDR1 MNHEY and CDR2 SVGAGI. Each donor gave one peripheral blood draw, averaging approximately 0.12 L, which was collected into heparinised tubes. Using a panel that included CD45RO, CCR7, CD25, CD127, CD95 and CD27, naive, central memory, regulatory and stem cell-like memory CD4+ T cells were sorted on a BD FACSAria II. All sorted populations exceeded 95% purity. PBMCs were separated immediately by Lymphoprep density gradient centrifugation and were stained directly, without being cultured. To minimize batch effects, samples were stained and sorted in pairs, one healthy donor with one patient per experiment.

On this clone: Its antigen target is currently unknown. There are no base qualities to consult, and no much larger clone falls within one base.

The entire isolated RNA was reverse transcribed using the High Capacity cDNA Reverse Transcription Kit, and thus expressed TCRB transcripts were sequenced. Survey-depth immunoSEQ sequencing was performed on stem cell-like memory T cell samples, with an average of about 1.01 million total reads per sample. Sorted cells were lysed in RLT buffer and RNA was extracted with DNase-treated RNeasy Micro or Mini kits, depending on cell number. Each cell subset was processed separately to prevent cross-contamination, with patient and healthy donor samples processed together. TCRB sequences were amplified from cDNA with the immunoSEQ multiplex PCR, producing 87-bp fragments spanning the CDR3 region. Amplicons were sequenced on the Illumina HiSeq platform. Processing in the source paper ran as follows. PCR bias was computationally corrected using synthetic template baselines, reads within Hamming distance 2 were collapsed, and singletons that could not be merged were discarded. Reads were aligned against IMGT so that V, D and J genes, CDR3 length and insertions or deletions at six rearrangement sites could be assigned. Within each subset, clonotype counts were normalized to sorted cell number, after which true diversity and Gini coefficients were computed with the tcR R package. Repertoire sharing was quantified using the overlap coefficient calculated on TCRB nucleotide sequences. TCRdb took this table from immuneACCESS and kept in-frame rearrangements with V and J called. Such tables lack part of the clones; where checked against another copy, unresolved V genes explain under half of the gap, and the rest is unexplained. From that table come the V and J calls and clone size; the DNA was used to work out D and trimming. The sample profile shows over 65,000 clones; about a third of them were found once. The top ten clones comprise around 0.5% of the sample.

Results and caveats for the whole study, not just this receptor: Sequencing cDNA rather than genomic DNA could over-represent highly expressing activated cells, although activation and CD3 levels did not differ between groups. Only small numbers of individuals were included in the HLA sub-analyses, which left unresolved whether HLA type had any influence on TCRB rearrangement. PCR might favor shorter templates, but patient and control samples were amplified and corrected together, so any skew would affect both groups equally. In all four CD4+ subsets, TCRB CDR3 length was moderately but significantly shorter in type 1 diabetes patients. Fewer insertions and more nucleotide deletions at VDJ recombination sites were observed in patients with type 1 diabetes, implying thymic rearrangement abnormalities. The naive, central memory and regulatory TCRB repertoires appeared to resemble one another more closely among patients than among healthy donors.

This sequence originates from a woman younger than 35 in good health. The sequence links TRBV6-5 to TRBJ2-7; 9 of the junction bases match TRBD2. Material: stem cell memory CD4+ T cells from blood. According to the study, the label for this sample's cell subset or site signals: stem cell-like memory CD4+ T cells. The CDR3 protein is CASSSVSGGPYEQYF. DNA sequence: TGTGCCAGCAGTTCAGTGAGCGGGGGGCCCTACGAGCAGTACTTC.